Below, 15 T cell receptor delta chains from the same sample are listed, as sequenced in a study of gamma-delta chains in newborns, infants, children. TCRdb called clones from the reads again using CATT. The sample carries about 1,000 delta-chain clones, about 1.3% recorded once. Sequencing used blood. The receptors were gathered from a child in good health.

Within the sample, this clone is large. Other DNA variants within this sample encode the same CDR3. V usage is TRDV2 and J usage is TRDJ3; 8 bases map to TRDD3. CDR3 length equals 17 residues. Germline lookup yields CDR1 GEAIGNYY and CDR2 EKD. Unmatched junction bases numbered 6, after V lost 1 base and J lost 5 bases. The CDR3 nucleotides read TGTGCCTGTGACACTTTGGGGGATGGCCGGGACACCCGACAGATGTTTTTC. Encoded protein: CACDTLGDGRDTRQMFF.

Relative to its sample, this clone is medium-sized. Other nucleotide sequences in the sample specify the same CDR3. The chain employs TRDV1 and TRDJ1; 10 nucleotides agree with TRDD3. The germline CDR1 and CDR2 sequences are TSWWSYY and QGS. The CDR3 is made up of 24 amino acids. Trimming cost V 2 bases and J 0 bases; bases outside gene matches: 27. CDR3 in amino acids: CALGEKDFEPSSYWGIMYTDKLIF. CDR3 in DNA: TGTGCTCTTGGGGAAAAAGATTTCGAGCCTTCATCTTACTGGGGGATCATGTACACCGATAAACTCATCTTT.

As to this clone: It may be a read error: a sequence one base away is much more abundant. The chain recombines TRDV2 with TRDJ1, with 12 bases that match TRDD3. The V gene's germline CDR1 is GEAIGNYY and CDR2 EKD. The CDR3 extends over 21 amino acids. The CDR3 region has the DNA TGTGCCCGTGACACGGTCTGGGGGATACGCGCCGAGGAAATGGGGGCCGATAAACTCATCTTT. Its protein product is CARDTVWGIRAEEMGADKLIF.

Comments on this clone: A far more abundant clone sits one base away, making this likely a read error. Other DNA sequences in the same sample also yield this CDR3. This sequence joins TRDV2 and TRDJ1; D may be TRDD3 (6 bases). V was pared by 3 bases and J by 0 bases, with 13 bases between. This CDR3 has 15 amino acids. The germline CDR1 and CDR2 sequences are GEAIGNYY and EKD. The CDR3 DNA follows: TGTGCCTGTGACCCTTTGGGGGCCCACACCGATAAACTCATCTTT. This encodes CACDPLGAHTDKLIF.

This clone appeared a few times. It may be a read error: a sequence one base away is much more abundant. This sequence joins TRDV1 and TRDJ1, with TRDD3 identical over 10 bases. This CDR3 region has 24 residues. The germline CDR1 and CDR2 sequences are TSWWSYY and QGS. Unmatched junction bases numbered 32, after V lost 3 bases and J lost 4 bases. The CDR3 coding sequence is TGTGCTCTTGGGGACCCCCGGATTCCTTCTACCGACCGTTTCTGGGGGATAGAAAACGATAAACTCATCTTT. Protein: CALGDPRIPSTDRFWGIENDKLIF.

To note about this clone: It is likely a read error: a sequence one base away is far more abundant. The V gene is TRDV2, the J gene TRDJ1; maybe TRDD2 (5 bases). The ends were cut back, 8 bases at V and 1 base at J, with 16 bases in the middle. Per the germline V gene, CDR1 is GEAIGNYY and CDR2 is EKD. The CDR3 runs 14 residues. CDR3: CAYDFLRATDKLIF. DNA of the CDR3: TGTGCCTATGATTTCCTGAGGGCCACCGATAAACTCATCTTT.

To note about this clone: With a far larger clone one base away, a read error is the likely cause. This specimen includes other DNA sequences encoding the same CDR3. CDR3 residues: CACDALGDTGPDKLIF. The CDR3 region has the DNA TGTGCCTGTGACGCGCTGGGGGATACGGGGCCCGATAAACTCATCTTT. V is TRDV2 and J is TRDJ1; 12 positions agree with TRDD3. The CDR3 extends over 16 amino acids. With V trimmed by 3 bases and J by 3 bases, 7 bases remained unmatched. Germline CDR1 and CDR2: GEAIGNYY and EKD.

Comment on this clone: This may be a read error, as it is one base from a much larger clone. The gene calls are TRDV2 and TRDJ3; 12 bases match TRDD3. Looked up from germline, CDR1 is GEAIGNYY and CDR2 is EKD. CDR3 length: 20 amino acids. CDR3 sequence reads: CACDVVLGDTSPWDTRQTFF. The DNA for the CDR3 is TGTGCCTGTGACGTCGTACTGGGGGATACCTCTCCCTGGGACACCCGACAGACGTTTTTC.

In regard to this clone: This DNA's translation and the protein TCRdb lists, from a much larger clone, do not match at residue 6, likely due to a read error; the protein shown is translated from the DNA. This chain connects TRDV2 to TRDJ1; 7 positions match TRDD3. CDR3 size: 17 residues. In germline, CDR1 is GEAIGNYY, CDR2 EKD. Losses at the gene ends were 2 bases for V and 1 base for J; bases not matched to a gene: 12. In DNA, the CDR3 is TGTGCCTGTGACAGTCCGGGGGATCAATATATCACCGATAAACTCATCTTT. Translating it yields CACDSPGDQYITDKLIF.

Concerning this clone itself: The protein recorded in TCRdb matches a much larger clone and deviates from this DNA's translation at residue 14, suggesting a read error; the protein here is obtained by translating the DNA. The chain combines TRDV2 with TRDJ1; 10 bases line up with TRDD3. Per the germline V gene, CDR1 is GEAIGNYY and CDR2 is EKD. J was trimmed by 6 bases and V by 0 bases; bases with no gene match: 15. The length of the CDR3 is 18 residues. This CDR3 is CACDTVGGIRGVVNKLIF. The CDR3 DNA is TGTGCCTGTGACACCGTCGGGGGGATACGCGGGGTCGTCAATAAACTCATCTTT.

In regard to this clone: This may stem from a read error, because a much larger clone lies one nucleotide away. Different DNA sequences within this sample yield the same CDR3. The chain has TRDV2 and TRDJ1, with TRDD3 matching over 9 bases. This CDR3 has 16 residues. Germline lookup yields CDR1 GEAIGNYY and CDR2 EKD. CDR3 residues: CACDTVSGGFPDKLIF. The CDR3 nucleotides are TGTGCCTGTGACACGGTTTCTGGGGGATTTCCCGATAAACTCATTTTT.

This clone is labeled medium-sized. This sample includes further DNA sequences coding for the same CDR3. The chain links TRDV1 to TRDJ1, with D maybe TRDD3 (8 bases). The length of the CDR3 is 24 residues. Germline CDR1 and CDR2: TSWWSYY and QGS. The V gene lost 0 bases and the J gene lost 0 bases, with 35 bases spanning the gap. The CDR3 DNA is TGTGCTCTTGGGGAACTTACCCTAAATAGTCCAATGGGGGATTTCTGGTCGGACACCGATAAACTCATCTTT. It encodes CALGELTLNSPMGDFWSDTDKLIF.

On this clone itself: This sequence may be a read error, since a much larger clone differs from it by one base. The sample holds other DNA sequences that translate to the same CDR3. CDR3 bases: TGCGCCTGTGACAAACTGGGGGATACTCTCCCTTTGACAGCACAACTCTTCTTT. It is translated as CACDKLGDTLPLTAQLFF. The V and J genes are TRDV2 and TRDJ2; 12 nucleotides agree with TRDD3. Looked up from germline, CDR1 is GEAIGNYY and CDR2 is EKD. CDR3 length equals 18 residues.

This clone is judged large. This chain's CDR3 is CACDTLLLGDTKVPYTDKLIF. The CDR3, as DNA: TGTGCCTGTGACACCCTGCTACTGGGGGATACGAAGGTACCGTACACCGATAAACTCATCTTT. This chain joins TRDV2 and TRDJ1, with 13 bases fitting TRDD3. Trimming cost V 0 bases and J 0 bases; bases outside gene matches: 15. Germline-derived CDR1 and CDR2 are GEAIGNYY and EKD. This CDR3 is built from 21 residues.

This clone occurred a few times. A much larger clone differs from this one at a single base, so this may be a read error. Other nucleotide sequences from this sample produce the same CDR3. V and J are TRDV2 and TRDJ1; 13 bases match TRDD3. The CDR3 is 17 amino acids. Germline values: CDR1 GEAIGNYY, CDR2 EKD. CDR3 loop: CACDYVLGDTDTDKLIF. The CDR3 coding sequence is TGTGCCTGTGACTATGTACTGGGGGATACGGACACCGATAAACTCATCTTC.